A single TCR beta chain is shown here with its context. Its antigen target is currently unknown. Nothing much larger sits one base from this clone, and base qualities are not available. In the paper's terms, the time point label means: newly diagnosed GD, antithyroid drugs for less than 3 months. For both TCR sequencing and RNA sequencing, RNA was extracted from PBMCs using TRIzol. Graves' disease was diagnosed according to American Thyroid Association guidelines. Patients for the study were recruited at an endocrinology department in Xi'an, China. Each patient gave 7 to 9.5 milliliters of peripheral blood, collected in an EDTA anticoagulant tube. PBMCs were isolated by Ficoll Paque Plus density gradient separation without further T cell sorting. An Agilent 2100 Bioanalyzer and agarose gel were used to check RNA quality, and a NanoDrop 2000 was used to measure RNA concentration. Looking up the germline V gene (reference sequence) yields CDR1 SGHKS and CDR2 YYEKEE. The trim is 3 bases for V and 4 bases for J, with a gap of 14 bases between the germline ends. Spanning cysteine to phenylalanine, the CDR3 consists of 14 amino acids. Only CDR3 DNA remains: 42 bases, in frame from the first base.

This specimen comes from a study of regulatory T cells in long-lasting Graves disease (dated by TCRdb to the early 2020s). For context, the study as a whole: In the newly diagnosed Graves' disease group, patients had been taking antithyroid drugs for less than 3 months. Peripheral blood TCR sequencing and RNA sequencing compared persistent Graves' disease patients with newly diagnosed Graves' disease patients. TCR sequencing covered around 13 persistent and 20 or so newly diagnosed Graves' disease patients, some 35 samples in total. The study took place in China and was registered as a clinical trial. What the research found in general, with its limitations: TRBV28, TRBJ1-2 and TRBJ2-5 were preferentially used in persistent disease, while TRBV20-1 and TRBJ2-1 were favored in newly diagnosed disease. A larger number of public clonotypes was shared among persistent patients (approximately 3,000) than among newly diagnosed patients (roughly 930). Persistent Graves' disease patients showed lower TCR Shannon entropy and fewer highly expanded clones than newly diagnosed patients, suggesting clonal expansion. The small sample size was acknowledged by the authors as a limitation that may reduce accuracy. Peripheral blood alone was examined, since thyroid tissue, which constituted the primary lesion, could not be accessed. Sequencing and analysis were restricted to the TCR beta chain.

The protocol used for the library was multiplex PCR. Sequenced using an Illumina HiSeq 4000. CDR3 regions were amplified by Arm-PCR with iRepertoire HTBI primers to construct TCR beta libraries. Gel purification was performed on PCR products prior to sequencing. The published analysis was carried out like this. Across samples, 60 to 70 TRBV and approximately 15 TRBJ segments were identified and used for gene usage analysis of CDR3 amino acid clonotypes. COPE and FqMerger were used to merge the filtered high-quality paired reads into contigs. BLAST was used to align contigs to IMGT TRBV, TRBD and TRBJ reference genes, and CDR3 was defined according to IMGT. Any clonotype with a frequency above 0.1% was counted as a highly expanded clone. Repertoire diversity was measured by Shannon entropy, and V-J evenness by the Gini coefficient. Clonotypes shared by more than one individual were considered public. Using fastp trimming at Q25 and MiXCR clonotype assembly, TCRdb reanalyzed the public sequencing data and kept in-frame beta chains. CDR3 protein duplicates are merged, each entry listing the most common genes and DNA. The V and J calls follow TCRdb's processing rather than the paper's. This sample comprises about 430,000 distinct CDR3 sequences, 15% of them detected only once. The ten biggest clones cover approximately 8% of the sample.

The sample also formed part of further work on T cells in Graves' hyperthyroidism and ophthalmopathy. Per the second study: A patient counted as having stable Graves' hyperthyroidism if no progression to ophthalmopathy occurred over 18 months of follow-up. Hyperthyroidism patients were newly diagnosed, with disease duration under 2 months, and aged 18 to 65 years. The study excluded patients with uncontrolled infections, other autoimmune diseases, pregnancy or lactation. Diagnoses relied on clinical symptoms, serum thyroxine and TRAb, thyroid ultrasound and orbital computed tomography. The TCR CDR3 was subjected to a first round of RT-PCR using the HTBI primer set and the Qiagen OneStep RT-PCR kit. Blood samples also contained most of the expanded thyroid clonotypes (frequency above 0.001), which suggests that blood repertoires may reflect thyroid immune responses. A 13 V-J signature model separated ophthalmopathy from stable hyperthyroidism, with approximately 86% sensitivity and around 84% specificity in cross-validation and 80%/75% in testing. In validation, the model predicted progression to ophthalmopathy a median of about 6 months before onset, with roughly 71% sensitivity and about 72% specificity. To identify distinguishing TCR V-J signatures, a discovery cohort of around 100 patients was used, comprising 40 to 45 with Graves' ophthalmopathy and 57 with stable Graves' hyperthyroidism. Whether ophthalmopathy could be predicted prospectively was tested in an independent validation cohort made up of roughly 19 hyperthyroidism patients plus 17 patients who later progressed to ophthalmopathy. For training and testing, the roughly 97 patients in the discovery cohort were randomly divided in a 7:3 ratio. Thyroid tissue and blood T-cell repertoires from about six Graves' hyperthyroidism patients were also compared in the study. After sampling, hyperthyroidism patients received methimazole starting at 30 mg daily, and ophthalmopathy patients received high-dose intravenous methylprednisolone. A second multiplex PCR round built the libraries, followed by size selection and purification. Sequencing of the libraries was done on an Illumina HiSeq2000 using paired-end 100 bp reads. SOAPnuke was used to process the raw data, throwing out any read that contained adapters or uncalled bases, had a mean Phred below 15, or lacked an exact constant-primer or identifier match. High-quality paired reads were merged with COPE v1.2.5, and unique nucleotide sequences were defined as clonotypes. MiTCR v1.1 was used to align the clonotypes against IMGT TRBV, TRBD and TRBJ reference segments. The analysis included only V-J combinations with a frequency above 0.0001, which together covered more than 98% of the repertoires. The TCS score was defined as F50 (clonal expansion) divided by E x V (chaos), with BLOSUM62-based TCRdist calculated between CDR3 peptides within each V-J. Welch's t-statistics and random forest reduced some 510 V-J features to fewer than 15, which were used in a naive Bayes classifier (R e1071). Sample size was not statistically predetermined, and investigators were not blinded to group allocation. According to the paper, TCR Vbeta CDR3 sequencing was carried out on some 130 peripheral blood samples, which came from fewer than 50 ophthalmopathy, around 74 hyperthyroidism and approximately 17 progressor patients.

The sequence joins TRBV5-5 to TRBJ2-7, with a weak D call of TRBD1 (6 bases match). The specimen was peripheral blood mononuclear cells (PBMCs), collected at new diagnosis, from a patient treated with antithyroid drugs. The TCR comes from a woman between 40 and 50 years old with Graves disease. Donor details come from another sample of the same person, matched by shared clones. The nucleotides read TGTGCCAGCAGCTCCCCGGGACACAGTTACGAGCAGTACTTC. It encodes CASSSPGHSYEQYF.